Below, 16 T cell receptor beta chains from the same sample are listed, as sequenced in a study of regulatory T cells in long-lasting Graves disease. Both iRepertoire HTBI primers and Arm-PCR of CDR3 regions were used to build the TCR beta libraries. TCRdb recomputed calls from the multiplex PCR reads with MiXCR, one row per CDR3 protein. The repertoire holds about 300,000 distinct CDR3 sequences, around 21% seen once, with approximately 53% in the top ten. This sample's time point: persistent/refractory GD, antithyroid drugs over 5 years with positive TRAb. PBMCs provided the RNA from which the TCR library was made. Sequences were derived from peripheral blood mononuclear cells (PBMCs), sampled when the disease was refractory, from a patient treated with antithyroid drugs. The origin of the receptors is a female donor with Graves disease.

The V call is TRBV20-1, the J call TRBJ2-6; a possible D gene is TRBD1 (6 bases). CDR1 DFQATT and CDR2 SNEGSKA come from the germline V gene (reference sequence). The CDR3 is 18 residues long. Trimming shortened V by 0 bases and J by 2 bases, and 17 bases separated the two germline ends. The CDR3 DNA reads TGCAGTGCTAGAGATCGGCAGGGGAACTTCGCTGGGGCCAACGTCCTGACTTTC. It specifies CSARDRQGNFAGANVLTF.

This chain links TRBV19 with TRBJ2-5, with D possibly matching TRBD1 (6 bases). The V gene lost 5 bases and the J gene lost 6 bases, with 13 bases spanning the gap. This CDR3 is 13 amino acids long. Germline loops: CDR1 LNHDA, CDR2 SQIVND (reference sequence). In DNA, the CDR3 is TGTGCCAGTAGTCCACAGGGTGGGCAGACCCAGTACTTC. Its translation is CASSPQGGQTQYF.

This clonotype was recorded many times. The chain has TRBV28 and TRBJ2-7, with a tentative D call TRBD1 (5 bases). The CDR3 covers 16 residues. Germline V gene data show CDR1 as MDHEN and CDR2 as SYDVKM. V lost 6 bases to trimming and J lost 1 base, with 19 bases between them. CDR3 sequence: CASSETRQPQSYEQYF. The CDR3 DNA follows: TGTGCCAGCAGCGAAACCCGACAGCCCCAATCCTACGAGCAGTACTTC.

This clonotype was detected ten times or more. The rearrangement uses TRBV7-2 and TRBJ1-5; the match to TRBD1 covers 7 bases. The trim removed 1 base at V and 6 bases at J, leaving 9 bases unmatched. The CDR3 covers 16 residues. From germline, CDR1 is SGHTA and CDR2 FQGNSA. CDR3 nucleotides: TGTGCCAGCAGCTTAGGCCCAGGGGGTGTCAGTCAGCCCCAGCATTTT. It is translated as CASSLGPGGVSQPQHF.

The V gene is TRBV27, the J gene TRBJ2-1; unclear D gene. V lost 2 bases to trimming and J lost 4 bases, with 9 bases between them. There are 14 residues in the CDR3. Germline V CDR1 and CDR2: MNHEY, SMNVEV (reference sequence). The CDR3 sequence is CASSLSAGYNEQFF. The CDR3 DNA is TGTGCCAGCAGTTTAAGCGCAGGTTACAATGAGCAGTTCTTC.

This clonotype was seen at least ten times. The chain links TRBV2 to TRBJ2-2; 7 nucleotides align to TRBD2. This CDR3 has 16 amino acids. V lost 3 bases, J lost 0 bases, and 4 bases stayed unmatched. Germline CDR1 reads SNHLY; CDR2 reads FYNNEI. Here the CDR3 reads CASSELAASNTGELFF. In DNA, the CDR3 is TGTGCCAGCAGTGAGCTAGCGGCATCGAACACCGGGGAGCTGTTTTTT.

This clonotype was seen repeatedly, ten times or more. The chain recombines TRBV6-2 or TRBV6-3 with TRBJ1-2; D is possibly TRBD1 (6 bases). The V gene lost 8 bases and the J gene lost 4 bases, with 11 bases spanning the gap. CDR3 length: 12 residues. Per the germline V gene, CDR1 is MNHEY and CDR2 is SVGEGT. The CDR3 coding sequence is TGTGCCAGCGGCCGGGACATCTATGGCTACACCTTC. Residues: CASGRDIYGYTF.

This clonotype occurred many times. The chain links TRBV2 to TRBJ2-1; D possibly uses TRBD1 or TRBD2 (5 bases each). Germline V gives CDR1 SNHLY, CDR2 FYNNEI. The CDR3 runs 11 residues. The chain's CDR3 is CALRGVHEQFF. The CDR3 DNA sequence: TGTGCTCTTAGGGGAGTCCATGAGCAGTTCTTC.

About this clonotype: This may arise from a read error, as a much more abundant clone is one base away. The chain joins TRBV12-3 or TRBV12-4 to TRBJ2-7; TRBD1 or TRBD2 may be the D gene (5 bases each). The CDR3 consists of 14 residues. Trimming shortened V by 8 bases and J by 3 bases, and 17 bases separated the two germline ends. The CDR3 nucleotides are TGTGCCAGCGCTCAGTTGCCTGGGGGCTACGAGCAGTACTTC. Its translation is CASAQLPGGYEQYF.

This clonotype showed up just a few times. V gene TRBV20-1 combines with J gene TRBJ2-7, with D possibly being TRBD1 or TRBD2 (5 bases each). The germline CDR1 and CDR2 sequences are DFQATT and SNEGSKA (reference sequence). The CDR3 runs 15 residues. V lost 6 bases to trimming and J lost 0 bases, with 18 bases between them. The CDR3 is CSAAKQGRSSYEQYF. DNA of the CDR3: TGCAGTGCCGCGAAGCAGGGACGAAGCTCCTACGAGCAGTACTTC.

The chain couples TRBV6-1 to TRBJ1-4; D unclear. The germline V gene encodes CDR1 MNHNS and CDR2 SASEGT. V was trimmed by 7 bases and J by 7 bases, leaving 10 bases between them. This CDR3 spans 12 amino acids. This CDR3 is CASKSVGEKLFF. For the CDR3, the DNA is TGTGCCAGCAAGTCAGTGGGTGAAAAACTGTTTTTT.

V is TRBV7-2 and J is TRBJ2-5, with D unresolved. Germline V gene lookup returns CDR1 SGHTA and CDR2 FQGNSA. V shed 3 bases and J shed 4 bases, with 12 bases lying between them. The CDR3 runs to 14 residues. The CDR3 DNA is TGTGCCAGCAGCTTGGCTATAGGTGGAGAGACCCAGTACTTC. This sequence encodes CASSLAIGGETQYF.

This clonotype was seen many times. This chain uses TRBV30 with TRBJ2-5; a possible D gene is TRBD2 (5 bases). The CDR3 extends over 16 amino acids. Trimming pared 2 bases from V and 2 bases from J, leaving 18 bases between. Per germline, CDR1 GTSNPN and CDR2 SVGIG (reference sequence). CDR3 sequence: CAWSQPGISRQETQYF. In DNA, the CDR3 is TGTGCCTGGAGTCAACCCGGGATTTCCCGACAAGAGACCCAGTACTTC.

This clonotype was observed at least ten times. V is TRBV28 and J is TRBJ2-7, with TRBD1 identical over 7 bases. With V trimmed by 2 bases and J by 2 bases, 6 bases remained unmatched. Germline CDR1 is MDHEN and CDR2 is SYDVKM. The CDR3 has 15 residues. The CDR3 sequence is CASSLRAGGAYEQYF. The DNA for the CDR3 is TGTGCCAGCAGTTTAAGGGCAGGGGGAGCCTACGAGCAGTACTTC.

The chain joins TRBV7-2 to TRBJ2-2; 10 nucleotides match TRBD1. This CDR3 is 17 amino acids long. Trimming cost V 5 bases and J 4 bases; bases outside gene matches: 10. Germline CDR1 SGHTA, CDR2 FQGNSA. As DNA, the CDR3 is TGTGCCAGCAGCCAAGGGGACAGGGGCAAGGGCACCGGGGAGCTGTTTTTT. Translating gives CASSQGDRGKGTGELFF.

This clonotype has ten or more counts. The chain is built from TRBV20-1 and TRBJ2-7, with 14 bases identical to TRBD2. The CDR3 has 18 amino acids. Germline CDR1 reads DFQATT; CDR2 reads SNEGSKA (reference sequence). V lost 0 bases and J lost 3; bases outside the gene matches: 10. The CDR3: CSARDLVGLAGAHYEQYF. DNA for the CDR3: TGCAGTGCTAGAGATCTCGTGGGACTAGCGGGAGCCCACTACGAGCAGTACTTC.